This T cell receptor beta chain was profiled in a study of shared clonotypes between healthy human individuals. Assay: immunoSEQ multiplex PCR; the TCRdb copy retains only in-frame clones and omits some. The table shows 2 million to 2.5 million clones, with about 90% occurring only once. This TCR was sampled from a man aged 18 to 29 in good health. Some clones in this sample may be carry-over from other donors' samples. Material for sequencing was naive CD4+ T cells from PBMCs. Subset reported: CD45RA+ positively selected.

The CDR3 nucleotides read TGTGCCAGCAGCTCGGTGGGTGATGATTTTAGCGGAAACACCATATATTTT. Its protein is CASSSVGDDFSGNTIYF. The chain combines TRBV5-6 with TRBJ1-3, with D unclear. The CDR3 has 17 amino acids. Deletions cut 3 bases from V and 4 bases from J, with 20 bases between. Per germline, CDR1 SGHDT and CDR2 YYEEEE.